The source of this T cell receptor (beta chain) is a study of T cells in localized non-small cell lung cancer. This clone was counted a few times. Method: immunoSEQ multiplex PCR; TCRdb's copy keeps in-frame clones and lacks some. The table has roughly 4,200 clones, roughly 37% seen once; the top ten hold around 6%. CDR3 length: 14 amino acids. Germline V lookup: CDR1 MNHGY, CDR2 SAAAGT. Deletions cut 6 bases from V and 6 bases from J, with 14 bases between. The J gene is TRBJ2-2, the V gene TRBV6-8; D gene ambiguous. This sequence originates from a woman aged 40 to 75 with stage I lung adenocarcinoma. The material was lung tumor tissue, obtained before any cancer treatment. The CDR3 spells CASRRVGMAGELFF. In DNA form, the CDR3 reads TGTGCCAGCAGAAGGGTAGGGATGGCCGGGGAGCTGTTTTTT.